The 24 T cell receptor beta chains reported below all come from one sample, sequenced in a study of shared clonotypes between healthy human individuals. TCRdb's copy holds only in-frame clones and misses some; the assay was immunoSEQ multiplex PCR. Altogether approximately 2,300,000 clones are present, less than 95% being singletons, with the ten largest covering approximately 0.39%. The material sequenced was naive CD4+ T cells from PBMCs. Subset in this sample: CD45RA+ positively selected. The receptors here all came from a man younger than 35 in good health. Some clones in this sample may be carry-over from other donors' samples.

This rearrangement joins TRBV10-3 to TRBJ2-7; D ambiguous. This CDR3 region has 15 residues. Germline V lookup: CDR1 ENHRY, CDR2 SYGVKD. Trimming pared 6 bases from V and 0 bases from J, leaving 15 bases between. CDR3 amino acids: CAISTTRGNSYEQYF. In nucleotides, the CDR3 is TGTGCCATCAGCACCACTCGCGGCAACTCCTACGAGCAGTACTTC.

This clone occurred a few times. Other DNA sequences in this specimen translate into the identical CDR3. This chain connects TRBV18 to TRBJ1-1, with TRBD1 matching over 7 bases. Trimming cost V 1 base and J 0 bases; bases outside gene matches: 5. The CDR3 extends over 16 amino acids. Per germline, CDR1 KGHSH and CDR2 LQKENI. This CDR3 reads CASSPRQGGMNTEAFF. CDR3 coding DNA: TGTGCCAGCTCACCACGGCAGGGGGGTATGAACACTGAAGCTTTCTTT.

The chain has TRBV27 and TRBJ1-1; D is ambiguous. This CDR3 has 14 amino acids. Deletions cut 7 bases from V and 0 bases from J, with 12 bases between. From germline, CDR1 is MNHEY and CDR2 SMNVEV (reference sequence). The CDR3 loop is CASKDERMNTEAFF. Written as DNA, the CDR3 is TGTGCCAGCAAAGACGAAAGGATGAACACTGAAGCTTTCTTT.

The gene calls are TRBV10-3 and TRBJ2-1; perhaps TRBD2 as D (5 bases). Germline loops: CDR1 ENHRY, CDR2 SYGVKD. Deletions cut 9 bases from V and 7 bases from J, with 31 bases between. This CDR3 contains 18 residues. CDR3 residues: CAIEPTRTLAGEGNEQFF. CDR3 nucleotide sequence: TGTGCCATAGAACCCACCCGAACGCTAGCCGGTGAAGGGAATGAGCAGTTCTTC.

As regards this clone: The sample carries other DNA sequences with the same CDR3. The J gene is TRBJ2-1, the V gene TRBV6-5; a possible D gene is TRBD2 (5 bases). Germline V gives CDR1 MNHEY, CDR2 SVGAGI. CDR3 length equals 15 residues. Trimming cost V 0 bases and J 1 base, with 7 bases left between them. Written as DNA, the CDR3 is TGTGCCAGCAGTTACTCGACGGGGTCCTACAATGAGCAGTTCTTC. Its translation is CASSYSTGSYNEQFF.

V and J are TRBV27 and TRBJ1-4; the D gene is possibly TRBD1 (6 bases). CDR1 and CDR2 from the germline V gene are MNHEY and SMNVEV (reference sequence). V was cut by 5 bases and J by 4 bases, with 14 bases left in between. CDR3 length: 15 amino acids. The CDR3 bases are TGTGCCAGCAGTCTCCGGGGGCTTGGTAATGAAAAACTGTTTTTT. This codes for CASSLRGLGNEKLFF.

The chain is built from TRBV5-4 and TRBJ2-1; possible D gene TRBD2, 6 bases. The germline gives CDR1 SGHNT, CDR2 YYREEE (reference sequence). Trimming shortened V by 2 bases and J by 2 bases, and 11 bases separated the two germline ends. The CDR3 runs 15 residues. CDR3 nucleotide sequence: TGTGCCAGCAGCTTCTGGGCTAGCGCCTACAATGAGCAGTTCTTC. This encodes CASSFWASAYNEQFF.

V is TRBV7-6 and J is TRBJ2-3; TRBD1 might be the D (6 bases). CDR3 size: 17 residues. Germline loops: CDR1 SGHVS, CDR2 FNYEAQ. V was trimmed by 5 bases and J by 1 base, leaving 19 bases between them. CDR3 nucleotides: TGTGCCAGCAGCCCCCAGACAGGAGCCGGGGGCACAGATACGCAGTATTTT. It is translated as CASSPQTGAGGTDTQYF.

This clone appeared once. The J gene is TRBJ1-4, the V gene TRBV15; no reliable D call. Germline CDR1 LNHNV, CDR2 YYDKDF (reference sequence). The CDR3 covers 17 residues. The V gene lost 0 bases and the J gene lost 2 bases, with 13 bases spanning the gap. CDR3 coding DNA: TGTGCCACCAGCAGAGATCCCTCGCCTCCCACTAATGAAAAACTGTTTTTT. It translates to CATSRDPSPPTNEKLFF.

V is TRBV7-9 and J is TRBJ2-3; the D is unclear. The CDR3 contains 14 residues. V was clipped by 5 bases and J by 5 bases, with 14 bases between them. The germline gives CDR1 SEHNR, CDR2 FQNEAQ (reference sequence). CDR3 sequence reads: CASSPAHGGDTQYF. CDR3 coding DNA: TGTGCCAGCAGCCCCGCCCACGGCGGAGATACGCAGTATTTT.

The chain combines TRBV30 with TRBJ2-1; possibly TRBD1 for D (6 bases). CDR1 is GTSNPN and CDR2 is SVGIG in the germline V gene (reference sequence). V dropped 0 bases and J dropped 8 bases, with 11 bases sitting between them. The CDR3 consists of 13 residues. Here the CDR3 DNA reads TGTGCCTGGAGTGTAACCCCAGGGGATGAGCAGTTCTTC. Amino acid sequence: CAWSVTPGDEQFF.

The chain joins TRBV30 to TRBJ2-7, with 9 bases aligning to TRBD1. With 5 bases clipped from V and 4 bases from J, the junction kept 12 bases outside the gene matches. Germline V lookup: CDR1 GTSNPN, CDR2 SVGIG (reference sequence). The CDR3 extends over 15 amino acids. CDR3 nucleotides: TGTGCCTGGGGTGATTGGGGGACAGGGAGATACGAGCAGTACTTC. It is translated as CAWGDWGTGRYEQYF.

This rearrangement joins TRBV7-2 to TRBJ2-7; D gene ambiguous. The germline V gene has CDR1 SGHTA and CDR2 FQGNSA. Trimming cost V 3 bases and J 6 bases, with 6 bases left between them. The CDR3 contains 11 residues. CDR3 residues: CASSFFAEQYF. CDR3 in DNA: TGTGCCAGCAGCTTTTTCGCCGAGCAGTACTTC.

With respect to this clone: Other nucleotide sequences from this sample produce the same CDR3. The J gene is TRBJ1-5, the V gene TRBV15; TRBD1 might be the D (5 bases). Germline values: CDR1 LNHNV, CDR2 YYDKDF (reference sequence). The CDR3 length is 14 residues. Deletions cut 3 bases from V and 6 bases from J, with 12 bases between. The CDR3 spells CATSRQGAGQPQHF. CDR3 in DNA: TGTGCCACCAGCAGGCAGGGTGCTGGTCAGCCCCAGCATTTT.

The J gene is TRBJ2-3, the V gene TRBV18; D is uncertain. The CDR3 runs to 15 residues. Trimming stripped 3 bases from V and 0 bases from J, with 10 bases between. CDR1 is KGHSH, CDR2 LQKENI, per germline. CDR3 DNA sequence: TGTGCCAGCTCACCTGTGTGGATTAGCACAGATACGCAGTATTTT. Its translation: CASSPVWISTDTQYF.

This chain uses TRBV19 with TRBJ1-4; D ambiguous. The V end was cut by 9 bases, the J end by 5 bases, with 10 bases between. Germline V gene lookup returns CDR1 LNHDA and CDR2 SQIVND (reference sequence). The CDR3 is 12 residues long. CDR3 sequence: CASGRANEKLFF. In DNA, the CDR3 is TGTGCCAGCGGGAGGGCGAATGAAAAACTGTTTTTT.

For this clone: In the same sample, other DNA sequences code for this CDR3. This chain connects TRBV10-2 to TRBJ2-1, with 10 bases identical to TRBD2. Trimming cost V 5 bases and J 6 bases; bases outside gene matches: 1. There are 13 residues in the CDR3. CDR1 and CDR2 (germline): WSHSY, SAAADI. CDR3 amino acids: CASSLAGGNEQFF. CDR3 bases: TGCGCCAGCAGTTTAGCGGGGGGCAATGAGCAGTTCTTC.

The J gene is TRBJ2-7, the V gene TRBV25-1; D is unclear. The CDR3 sequence is 11 residues long. V was cut by 3 bases and J by 9 bases, with 9 bases left in between. CDR1 is MGHDK, CDR2 SYGVNS, per germline. In nucleotides, the CDR3 is TGTGCCAGCAGTGAGTCTTTTTGGCAGTACTTC. Translating gives CASSESFWQYF.

The CDR3, as DNA: TGTGCCAGCAGCCAACCCCGGCAGGGCCTCTCGGGTGAAGCTTTCTTT. Amino acids: CASSQPRQGLSGEAFF. The V gene is TRBV11-2, the J gene TRBJ1-1, with a tentative D call TRBD1 (5 bases). Germline assignment: CDR1 SGHAT and CDR2 FQNNGV. Trimming took 5 bases from V and 7 from J, leaving 23 bases between them. The CDR3 sequence is 16 residues long.

The chain carries TRBV6-5 and TRBJ1-2; D is unresolved. V lost 5 bases, J lost 3 bases, and 13 bases lay in between. Germline V gives CDR1 MNHEY, CDR2 SVGAGI. This CDR3 contains 14 residues. The DNA of the CDR3 is TGTGCCAGCAGTCCTCGGGCAGAATACTATGGCTACACCTTC. It encodes CASSPRAEYYGYTF.

This chain links TRBV7-2 with TRBJ2-7; the D gene is possibly TRBD1 (5 bases). The CDR3 loop spans 13 amino acids. The germline V and J ends were trimmed by 6 bases and 2 bases, with 11 bases remaining between them. The germline gives CDR1 SGHTA, CDR2 FQGNSA. In nucleotides, the CDR3 is TGTGCCAGCAGGGTGGGGCAAACCTACGAGCAGTACTTC. It yields the protein CASRVGQTYEQYF. Full variable domain (outside the CDR3, taken from reference TRBV7-2 and TRBJ2-7): GAGVSQSPSNKVTEKGKDVELRCDPISGHTALYWYRQSLGQGLEFLIYFQGNSAPDKSGLPSDRFSAERTGGSVSTLTIQRTQQEDSAVYLCASRVGQTYEQYFGPGTRLTVT.

The CDR3 is CATRDRGNTGELFF. The CDR3 region has the DNA TGTGCCACTCGGGACAGGGGGAACACCGGGGAGCTGTTTTTT. V usage is TRBV10-3 and J usage is TRBJ2-2; 10 positions match TRBD1. CDR1 and CDR2 from the germline V gene are ENHRY and SYGVKD. The CDR3 is 14 amino acids. V lost 10 bases and J lost 1; bases outside the gene matches: 3.

About this clone itself: The junction and the germline gene differ at one end; a read error may be behind it. The gene calls are TRBV5-6 and TRBJ2-7; D is unresolved. CDR1 is SGHDT and CDR2 is YYEEEE in the germline V gene. CDR3 length equals 12 residues. DNA of the CDR3: TGTGCCAGCAGCTTGGTTCAGAACCGCTTGGACTTC. It translates to CASSLVQNRLDF. Drawing the rest from reference TRBV5-6 and TRBJ2-7, the complete variable domain is DAGVTQSPTHLIKTRGQQVTLRCSPKSGHDTVSWYQQALGQGPQFIFQYYEEEERQRGNFPDRFSGHQFPNYSSELNVNALLLGDSALYLCASSLVQNRLDFGPGTRLTVT.

Concerning this clone itself: Additional DNA sequences in this sample encode the identical CDR3. The chain joins TRBV5-1 to TRBJ1-1; no clear D gene. There are 13 residues in the CDR3. Germline V gives CDR1 SGHRS, CDR2 YFSETQ. Trimming pared 1 base from V and 2 bases from J, leaving 6 bases between. CDR3: CASSLTPNTEAFF. DNA of the CDR3: TGCGCCAGCAGCTTGACTCCAAACACTGAAGCTTTCTTT.